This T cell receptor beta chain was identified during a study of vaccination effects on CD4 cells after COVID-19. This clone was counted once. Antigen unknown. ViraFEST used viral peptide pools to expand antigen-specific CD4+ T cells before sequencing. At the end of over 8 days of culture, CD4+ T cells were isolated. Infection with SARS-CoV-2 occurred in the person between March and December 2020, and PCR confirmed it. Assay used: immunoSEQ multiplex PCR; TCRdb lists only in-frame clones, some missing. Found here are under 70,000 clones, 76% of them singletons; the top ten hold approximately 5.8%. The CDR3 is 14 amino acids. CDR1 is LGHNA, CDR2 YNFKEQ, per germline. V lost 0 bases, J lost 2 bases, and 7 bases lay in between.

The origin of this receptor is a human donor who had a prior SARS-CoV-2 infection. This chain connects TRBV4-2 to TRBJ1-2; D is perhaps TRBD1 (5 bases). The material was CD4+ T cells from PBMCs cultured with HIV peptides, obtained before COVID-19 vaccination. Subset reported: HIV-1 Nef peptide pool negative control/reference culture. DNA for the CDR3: TGTGCCAGCAGCCAAGATCGGGGGAACTATGGCTACACCTTC. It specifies CASSQDRGNYGYTF.